Shown below are 30 T cell receptor beta chains from a single sample sequenced in a study of T cell changes during pregnancy in multiple sclerosis. Data came from immunoSEQ multiplex PCR; TCRdb stores just in-frame clones and leaves some out. The table shows about 110,000 clones, with 85% to 95% occurring only once. The sample in question was peripheral blood, obtained after pregnancy. The receptors shown here come from a female donor with multiple sclerosis, enrolled in a pregnancy study.

The chain links TRBV6-5 to TRBJ2-1, with unresolved D. The CDR3 loop spans 15 amino acids. V was shortened by 5 bases and J by 0 bases, with 11 bases between the two germline ends. The germline gives CDR1 MNHEY, CDR2 SVGAGI. CDR3 amino acids: CASSTTLPSYNEQFF. In nucleotides, the CDR3 is TGTGCCAGCAGTACTACCTTACCCTCCTACAATGAGCAGTTCTTC.

The chain joins TRBV30 to TRBJ1-6; D gene unclear. Germline loops: CDR1 GTSNPN, CDR2 SVGIG (reference sequence). This CDR3 contains 13 residues. V dropped 0 bases and J dropped 7 bases, with 7 bases sitting between them. This CDR3 is CAWSVQRNSPLHF. The CDR3 nucleotides are TGTGCCTGGAGTGTACAAAGAAATTCACCCCTCCACTTT.

The chain carries TRBV7-9 and TRBJ2-2; D may be TRBD2 (6 bases). The ends were cut back, 7 bases at V and 3 bases at J, with 18 bases in the middle. Germline CDR1 and CDR2: SEHNR and FQNEAQ (reference sequence). The CDR3 has 16 residues. As DNA, the CDR3 is TGTGCCAGCAACCCCAGGCGGAGGGCCGACACCGGGGAGCTGTTTTTT. This gives the protein CASNPRRRADTGELFF.

The J gene is TRBJ1-2, the V gene TRBV11-2, with a weak D call TRBD1 (6 bases). V lost 4 bases and J 7 bases, leaving 13 bases between the germline ends. The CDR3 totals 13 residues. Germline CDR1 and CDR2: SGHAT and FQNNGV. The CDR3 protein is CASSSDSQIGYTF. The CDR3 region has the DNA TGTGCCAGCAGCTCGGACAGCCAGATTGGCTACACCTTC.

The J gene is TRBJ2-5, the V gene TRBV5-6, with unresolved D. Germline CDR1 and CDR2: SGHDT and YYEEEE. This CDR3 comprises 15 residues. V was shortened by 0 bases and J by 0 bases, with 9 bases between the two germline ends. In DNA, the CDR3 is TGTGCCAGCAGCTTGGTAGTGACATACCAAGAGACCCAGTACTTC. Translated, it gives CASSLVVTYQETQYF.

The chain employs TRBV6-6 and TRBJ1-6; tentatively, D is TRBD1 (6 bases). The CDR3 is made up of 13 amino acids. Trimming took off 6 bases at V and 7 bases at J, with 10 bases between the two ends. Germline lookup yields CDR1 MNHNY and CDR2 SVGAGI (reference sequence). The CDR3 reads CASRRTENSPLHF. The CDR3 DNA reads as TGTGCCAGCAGAAGGACAGAAAATTCACCCCTCCACTTT.

The V call is TRBV7-3, the J call TRBJ2-4; D gene unclear. The CDR3 covers 12 residues. The V gene's germline CDR1 is SGHTA and CDR2 FQGTGA. Trimming left V 4 bases short and J 6 bases short, with 7 bases between. The CDR3 reads CASSSSGNIQYF. The CDR3 nucleotides are TGTGCCAGCAGCTCCTCAGGAAACATTCAGTACTTC.

The chain has TRBV18 and TRBJ1-2, with 11 bases identical to TRBD1. The CDR3 totals 14 residues. With 3 bases clipped from V and 6 bases from J, the junction kept 3 bases outside the gene matches. Germline V lookup: CDR1 KGHSH, CDR2 LQKENI. The CDR3: CASSPRTGGDGYTF. The CDR3 nucleotides read TGTGCCAGCTCACCCCGGACAGGGGGCGATGGCTACACCTTC.

Only one count was recorded for this clone. CDR3 coding DNA: TGTGCCAGCAGCTTTAGCGGGGGGGCGGCAGATACGCAGTATTTT. Translation gives CASSFSGGAADTQYF. The V and J genes are TRBV7-2 and TRBJ2-3; 11 bases match TRBD2. This CDR3 is built from 15 residues. V lost 3 bases to trimming and J lost 4 bases; unmatched junction nucleotides: 3. Germline CDR1 SGHTA, CDR2 FQGNSA.

This clone appeared once. V is TRBV6-5 and J is TRBJ1-2; maybe TRBD1 (5 bases). The CDR3 contains 14 residues. Trimming removed 9 bases at V and 2 bases at J, with 16 bases between. Germline V lookup: CDR1 MNHEY, CDR2 SVGAGI. CDR3: CASTAGYPNYGYTF. For the CDR3, the DNA is TGTGCCAGTACTGCAGGGTACCCAAACTATGGCTACACCTTC.

The J gene is TRBJ1-1, the V gene TRBV7-2, with D perhaps matching TRBD1 (5 bases). V was shortened by 6 bases and J by 1 base, with 9 bases between the two germline ends. This CDR3 comprises 13 residues. CDR1 and CDR2 from the germline V gene are SGHTA and FQGNSA. The CDR3, as DNA: TGTGCCAGCAGGACACAGGCGAACACTGAAGCTTTCTTT. This encodes CASRTQANTEAFF. Full variable domain (outside the CDR3, taken from reference TRBV7-2 and TRBJ1-1): GAGVSQSPSNKVTEKGKDVELRCDPISGHTALYWYRQSLGQGLEFLIYFQGNSAPDKSGLPSDRFSAERTGGSVSTLTIQRTQQEDSAVYLCASRTQANTEAFFGQGTRLTVV.

The V and J genes are TRBV15 and TRBJ2-7, with D unclear. There are 15 residues in the CDR3. Germline loops: CDR1 LNHNV, CDR2 YYDKDF (reference sequence). V was clipped by 0 bases and J by 3 bases, with 12 bases between them. The CDR3 sequence: CATSRDRQVDYEQYF. CDR3 bases: TGTGCCACCAGCAGAGATCGGCAGGTGGACTACGAGCAGTACTTC.

The chain employs TRBV18 and TRBJ2-2; D possibly corresponds to TRBD2 (6 bases). From germline, CDR1 is KGHSH and CDR2 LQKENI. The CDR3 has 16 residues. V lost 3 bases and J 2 bases, leaving 13 bases between the germline ends. CDR3 protein: CASSPLEGRNTGELFF. The CDR3, as DNA: TGTGCCAGCTCACCCCTGGAGGGCCGCAACACCGGGGAGCTGTTTTTT.

V is TRBV7-3 and J is TRBJ2-1, with a possible D match to TRBD2 (6 bases). Germline assignment: CDR1 SGHTA and CDR2 FQGTGA. Trimming removed 3 bases at V and 2 bases at J, with 11 bases between. The CDR3 extends over 15 amino acids. The CDR3 sequence is CASSLNSGTYNEQFF. The CDR3 bases are TGTGCCAGCAGCTTGAATAGCGGCACCTACAATGAGCAGTTCTTC.

The rearrangement links TRBV28 to TRBJ2-7, with 8 bases that match TRBD1. Germline CDR1 MDHEN, CDR2 SYDVKM. The CDR3 spans 14 residues. J gave up 2 bases and V 6 bases, and 6 bases lay outside the gene matches. The CDR3 reads CASSPGQVPYEQYF. The DNA for the CDR3 is TGTGCCAGCAGCCCGGGACAGGTCCCCTACGAGCAGTACTTC.

This clone was found once. The gene calls are TRBV15 and TRBJ2-2, with D uncertain. The V and J ends lost 0 bases and 6 bases respectively, with 5 bases between them. CDR1 LNHNV and CDR2 YYDKDF come from the germline V gene (reference sequence). The CDR3 is 13 amino acids. CDR3 DNA: TGTGCCACCAGCAGAGATCACTCCGGGGAGCTGTTTTTT. Translating it yields CATSRDHSGELFF.

V and J are TRBV10-3 and TRBJ2-6; TRBD1 matches at 9 bases. CDR3 length equals 19 residues. V was clipped by 7 bases and J by 3 bases; unmatched bases: 16. In germline, CDR1 is ENHRY, CDR2 SYGVKD. CDR3 loop: CAITRTGVSPSGGANVLTF. CDR3 nucleotide sequence: TGTGCCATCACCCGGACAGGGGTGTCTCCTTCTGGTGGGGCCAACGTCCTGACTTTC.

This chain connects TRBV7-9 to TRBJ1-5; maybe TRBD1 (6 bases). There are 15 residues in the CDR3. V shed 4 bases and J shed 7 bases, with 17 bases lying between them. Per the germline V gene, CDR1 is SEHNR and CDR2 is FQNEAQ (reference sequence). The CDR3 protein is CASSYREGKGQPQHF. CDR3 nucleotide sequence: TGTGCCAGCAGCTACAGGGAGGGTAAGGGACAGCCCCAGCATTTT.

This chain joins TRBV6-1 and TRBJ1-5, with a weak D call TRBD1 (5 bases). The CDR3 spans 15 residues. The germline V gene has CDR1 MNHNS and CDR2 SASEGT. V lost 6 bases and J 3 bases, leaving 15 bases between the germline ends. The chain's CDR3 is CASRRDGSFNQPQHF. CDR3 in DNA: TGTGCCAGCAGGAGGGACGGGAGCTTCAATCAGCCCCAGCATTTT.

This clone appeared a few times. The chain joins TRBV7-6 to TRBJ1-6; 8 positions agree with TRBD1. Losses at the gene ends were 2 bases for V and 6 bases for J; bases not matched to a gene: 6. This CDR3 contains 16 residues. The germline gives CDR1 SGHVS, CDR2 FNYEAQ. CDR3 sequence reads: CASSLTGTGLNSPLHF. For the CDR3, the DNA is TGTGCCAGCAGCTTAACCGGGACAGGTCTTAATTCACCCCTCCACTTT.

This clone appeared a single time. The V gene is TRBV6-5, the J gene TRBJ2-7; D is ambiguous. The CDR3 is 11 amino acids. V lost 7 bases to trimming and J lost 3 bases, with 7 bases between them. CDR1 and CDR2 from the germline V gene are MNHEY and SVGAGI. CDR3 protein: CASKLNYEQYF. The CDR3 nucleotides are TGTGCCAGCAAACTGAACTACGAGCAGTACTTC.

V usage is TRBV7-8 and J usage is TRBJ1-3, with 8 nucleotides matching TRBD1. V lost 1 base and J lost 4; bases outside the gene matches: 3. Germline values: CDR1 SGHVS, CDR2 FQNEAQ. The length of the CDR3 is 15 residues. CDR3 sequence: CASSLGTGSGNTIYF. DNA of the CDR3: TGTGCCAGCAGCTTAGGGACAGGGAGCGGAAACACCATATATTTT.

The chain is built from TRBV10-3 and TRBJ2-3; weak D call: TRBD1 (6 bases). Deletions cut 2 bases from V and 4 bases from J, with 10 bases between. The CDR3 is 14 residues long. The germline V gene has CDR1 ENHRY and CDR2 SYGVKD. CDR3 nucleotide sequence: TGTGCCATCAGTGAGCCCCCAGGGGCAGATACGCAGTATTTT. Translation: CAISEPPGADTQYF.

The CDR3 DNA sequence: TGTGCCTGCGATTGGGGAGGAGCTGGAAACACCATATATTTT. Translation gives CACDWGGAGNTIYF. The chain recombines TRBV5-5 with TRBJ1-3; D is unresolved. The V gene lost 10 bases and the J gene lost 2 bases, with 16 bases spanning the gap. The CDR3 consists of 14 residues. Per the germline V gene, CDR1 is SGHKS and CDR2 is YYEKEE (reference sequence).

The chain carries TRBV19 and TRBJ2-1; D remains ambiguous. The germline V gene has CDR1 LNHDA and CDR2 SQIVND (reference sequence). V was shortened by 5 bases and J by 8 bases, with 13 bases between the two germline ends. The CDR3 is 13 residues long. CDR3 sequence (DNA): TGTGCCAGTAGTCCGAACCTGGGCTATGAGCAGTTCTTC. This codes for CASSPNLGYEQFF.

This chain uses TRBV5-1 with TRBJ2-6; 9 bases map to TRBD2. CDR1 and CDR2 (germline): SGHRS, YFSETQ. The V segment lost 5 bases and the J segment 1 base; nucleotides outside the gene matches: 10. This CDR3 spans 18 amino acids. Written as DNA, the CDR3 is TGCGCCAGCAGTCCAGGGCTGAGCGGGAGGTCTGGGGCCAACGTCCTGACTTTC. Translated, it gives CASSPGLSGRSGANVLTF.

This clone showed up just once. The chain links TRBV5-1 to TRBJ2-7; 7 bases fit TRBD2. The CDR3 has 13 amino acids. V lost 5 bases and J lost 6; bases outside the gene matches: 8. Germline CDR1 reads SGHRS; CDR2 reads YFSETQ. Here the CDR3 reads CASRPVTSTEQYF. The CDR3 coding sequence is TGCGCCAGCAGGCCTGTGACTAGCACCGAGCAGTACTTC.

The genes are TRBV11-2 and TRBJ2-2; perhaps TRBD1 as D (5 bases). This CDR3 has 17 residues. V lost 4 bases and J 1 base, leaving 16 bases between the germline ends. Germline values: CDR1 SGHAT, CDR2 FQNNGV. The CDR3 spells CASSSSGWGRNTGELFF. CDR3 bases: TGTGCCAGCAGCTCATCCGGCTGGGGCCGGAACACCGGGGAGCTGTTTTTT.

The chain uses TRBV27 and TRBJ2-1; the match to TRBD2 covers 8 bases. The CDR3 is 14 residues long. Germline V gives CDR1 MNHEY, CDR2 SMNVEV (reference sequence). V gave up 4 bases and J gave up 5 bases; unmatched junction bases: 4. The CDR3 DNA sequence: TGTGCCAGCAGTTACGGGGGGGCCGACAATGAGCAGTTCTTC. Translated: CASSYGGADNEQFF.

This rearrangement joins TRBV21-1 to TRBJ1-1; the listed D gene, TRBD1, was not tested against the DNA. TRBV21-1 is a listed pseudogene. CDR3 length: 11 residues. The CDR3 sequence is CRGTENTEAFF. CDR3 coding DNA: TGTAGGGGAACGGAAAACACTGAAGCTTTCTTT.